This T cell receptor (beta chain) appears in the sequencing data of a study of regulatory T cells in long-lasting Graves disease. Regarding time point: newly diagnosed GD, antithyroid drugs for less than 3 months. With RNA extracted from PBMCs as input, the TCR library was made. Assembly of TCR beta libraries relied on iRepertoire HTBI primers together with Arm-PCR of CDR3 regions. One entry per CDR3 protein results from TCRdb running MiXCR on the multiplex PCR reads. Altogether around 420,000 distinct CDR3 sequences are present, about 15% being singletons, with the ten largest covering over 7%. CDR3 length equals 17 residues. V was cut by 5 bases and J by 6 bases, with 22 bases left in between. Germline values: CDR1 MNHNS, CDR2 SASEGT. This clonotype came up many times. The same data also contributed to another study, on T cells in Graves' hyperthyroidism and ophthalmopathy. That paper adds: When the TCR CDR3 underwent first-round RT-PCR, the HTBI primer set was used.

The chain has TRBV6-1 and TRBJ2-2; D unresolved. Sequencing used peripheral blood mononuclear cells (PBMCs), obtained at new diagnosis, from a patient treated with antithyroid drugs. The clonotype was recovered from a woman in her 40s with Graves disease. Here the CDR3 DNA reads TGTGCCAGCAGTCTTCGCCGGACCCTGACGGCGCCCGGGGAGCTGTTTTTT. Amino acids: CASSLRRTLTAPGELFF.